Here is one T cell receptor (beta chain) with its context. Antigen unknown. This CDR3 is built from 16 residues. Germline trimming cut 6 bases from V and 5 bases from J; bases unmatched to any gene: 11. Looked up from germline, CDR1 is MNHNS and CDR2 is SASEGT. The treatment was: approximately nine-day PBMC culture with coronavirus spike peptide pools or control peptides (ViraFEST assay). About 2 million PBMCs went into each well for culture with about 9.5 IU/ml IL-2 and approximately 9 ug/ml peptide pools. This entry belongs to a study of vaccination and CD4 T cells after COVID-19. Study overall: Post-COVID samples were collected a median around 100 days following diagnosis, spanning 35 to 161. Findings of the study overall: Convalescent participants were relatively few, and none had early post-infection timepoints studied. A median of approximately 88% of reactive clones, in convalescent patients, became evident only post-vaccination.

An Oncomine TCR Beta short-read assay was used to sequence the DNA from cultured CD4+ T cells. TCRdb re-derived calls from the PCR reads in MiXCR, one entry per CDR3 protein. Of roughly 13,000 distinct CDR3 sequences listed, about three quarters are singletons. The chain recombines TRBV6-1 with TRBJ2-1; TRBD1 agrees at 9 bases. Sequenced material: CD4+ T cells from blood, cultured in vitro. The source of this sequence is a human donor who had recovered from COVID-19. The CDR3 DNA follows: TGTGCCAGCAGGATGACCGGGACAGGGATCGACAATGAGCAGTTCTTC. It yields the protein CASRMTGTGIDNEQFF.